A single sample is the source of the 28 T cell receptor beta chains below, sequenced in a study of T cell repertoires in cytomegalovirus infection. What these receptors recognize is not known. Each CDR3 protein gets one entry after TCRdb re-called the reads with MiXCR. The sample yields some 700,000 distinct CDR3 sequences, roughly 30% seen once. Sequences were derived from cultured PBMCs, sampled from culture after CMV antigen stimulation. The receptors stem from a human donor in good health (CMV status not recorded). Some clones in this sample may be carry-over from other donors' samples.

This clonotype was detected a few times. The V and J genes are TRBV20-1 and TRBJ1-5; 7 bases map to TRBD1. With 4 bases clipped from V and 3 bases from J, the junction kept 3 bases outside the gene matches. The CDR3 sequence is 13 residues long. The V gene's germline CDR1 is DFQATT and CDR2 SNEGSKA (reference sequence). CDR3 nucleotide sequence: TGCAGTGCTACAGGGACAGTCAATCAGCCCCAGCATTTT. It codes for CSATGTVNQPQHF.

This clonotype came up a few times. The chain uses TRBV7-6 and TRBJ2-2; D gene ambiguous. This CDR3 is 15 amino acids long. Germline assignment: CDR1 SGHVS and CDR2 FNYEAQ. Trimming cost V 0 bases and J 7 bases, with 12 bases left between them. DNA of the CDR3: TGTGCCAGCAGCTTAGCGGGCCTAGGCGGCGGGGAGCTGTTTTTT. Its protein product is CASSLAGLGGGELFF. The full variable domain, its missing parts supplied by reference TRBV7-6 and TRBJ2-2, is GAGVSQSPRYKVTKRGQDVALRCDPISGHVSLYWYRQALGQGPEFLTYFNYEAQQDKSGLPNDRFSAERPEGSISTLTIQRTEQRDSAMYRCASSLAGLGGGELFFGEGSRLTVL.

This clonotype was observed a handful of times. The chain combines TRBV7-2 with TRBJ1-5, with 9 bases identical to TRBD1. The CDR3 is made up of 16 amino acids. V was pared by 5 bases and J by 1 base, with 6 bases of the junction left unmatched. CDR1 and CDR2 (germline): SGHTA, FQGNSA. The CDR3 loop is CASSLQGAPSNQPQHF. The CDR3 nucleotides are TGTGCCAGCAGCCTACAGGGGGCGCCGAGCAATCAGCCCCAGCATTTT.

The chain links TRBV7-6 to TRBJ1-4; 9 nucleotides agree with TRBD1. This CDR3 comprises 16 residues. With 3 bases clipped from V and 8 bases from J, the junction kept 10 bases outside the gene matches. CDR1 and CDR2 from the germline V gene are SGHVS and FNYEAQ. CDR3 sequence (DNA): TGTGCCAGCAGCTTTTGGACAGGGGCTTCCGAGGAAAAACTGTTTTTT. This sequence encodes CASSFWTGASEEKLFF.

This rearrangement joins TRBV7-9 to TRBJ1-1; maybe TRBD1 (5 bases). The CDR3 loop spans 16 amino acids. Between the trimmed V and J ends, which lost 5 bases and 4 bases, there was a span of 20 bases. CDR1 and CDR2 (germline): SEHNR, FQNEAQ (reference sequence). The CDR3 DNA follows: TGTGCCAGCAGCCCCCGGCAGGGAGGGTCCCGCACTGAAGCTTTCTTT. It is translated as CASSPRQGGSRTEAFF.

In this sample, this clonotype turned up many times. The chain recombines TRBV28 with TRBJ1-2; 7 nucleotides align to TRBD1. CDR3 length: 13 residues. Germline V gene sequence: CDR1 MDHEN, CDR2 SYDVKM. V lost 5 bases, J lost 3 bases, and 3 bases stayed unmatched. The CDR3, as DNA: TGTGCCAGCAGTGCGACAGGGTACTATGGCTACACCTTC. Its protein product is CASSATGYYGYTF.

This clonotype was detected only a few times. The chain combines TRBV15 with TRBJ2-3, with D perhaps TRBD2 (6 bases). Trimming removed 5 bases from V and 5 bases from J, with 26 bases in between. Germline V gene data show CDR1 as LNHNV and CDR2 as YYDKDF (reference sequence). The CDR3 consists of 18 residues. CDR3 sequence reads: CATSYLLPGAAPGDTQYF. In DNA form, the CDR3 reads TGTGCCACCAGCTACCTTCTCCCGGGAGCGGCCCCCGGAGATACGCAGTATTTT.

This clonotype was seen more than once but under ten times. V usage is TRBV6-1 and J usage is TRBJ1-4; D is perhaps TRBD1 (5 bases). The V end lost 7 bases, the J end lost 6 bases, and 12 bases lay between the germline ends. This CDR3 is built from 13 residues. The germline CDR1 and CDR2 sequences are MNHNS and SASEGT. Here the CDR3 reads CASTGRADEKLFF. In DNA form, the CDR3 reads TGTGCCAGCACCGGCAGGGCGGATGAAAAACTGTTTTTT.

This clonotype was picked up many times. J is TRBJ1-2 and V is TRBV7-2; D unclear. Germline-derived CDR1 and CDR2 are SGHTA and FQGNSA. The CDR3 contains 14 residues. The V gene lost 5 bases and the J gene lost 4 bases, with 14 bases spanning the gap. The CDR3 DNA follows: TGTGCCAGCAGCCGAGAGCCAGCGATCTATGGCTACACCTTC. This translates into CASSREPAIYGYTF.

This clonotype was recorded a few times. This rearrangement joins TRBV4-2 to TRBJ2-1; the match to TRBD2 covers 7 bases. The CDR3 covers 17 residues. The junction had 12 bases not matched to a gene; V was cut back by 4 bases and J by 3 bases. Germline values: CDR1 LGHNA, CDR2 YNFKEQ. The CDR3 DNA reads TGTGCCAGCAGCCTACACCCCGGGGGGTCGTTCTACAATGAGCAGTTCTTC. This sequence encodes CASSLHPGGSFYNEQFF.

This clonotype was picked up many times. The chain has TRBV7-8 and TRBJ1-4; TRBD1 is a possible D gene (5 bases). CDR3 length: 14 amino acids. Looked up from germline, CDR1 is SGHVS and CDR2 is FQNEAQ. Deletions cut 1 base from V and 8 bases from J, with 11 bases between. This chain's CDR3 is CASSLGGKEEKLFF. The CDR3 DNA reads TGTGCCAGCAGCTTAGGGGGGAAGGAGGAAAAACTGTTTTTT.

The chain carries TRBV6-6 and TRBJ1-4, with TRBD1 matching over 7 bases. Trimming at V came to 8 bases and at J to 0 bases, leaving 6 bases not matched to a gene. This CDR3 is 15 amino acids long. Germline CDR1 is MNHNY and CDR2 is SVGAGI (reference sequence). CDR3 DNA sequence: TGTGCCAGCCAAACGGGGACAGCAACTAATGAAAAACTGTTTTTT. It is translated as CASQTGTATNEKLFF.

This clonotype was observed at least ten times. The rearrangement links TRBV7-2 to TRBJ2-5, with D perhaps TRBD2 (5 bases). CDR3 length: 12 amino acids. V dropped 4 bases and J dropped 5 bases, with 8 bases sitting between them. Germline CDR1 reads SGHTA; CDR2 reads FQGNSA. The CDR3 reads CASSSTRETQYF. The CDR3 DNA follows: TGTGCCAGCAGCTCCACTAGGGAGACCCAGTACTTC.

This clonotype was observed a few times. The rearrangement uses TRBV11-2 and TRBJ2-2, with TRBD1 as a possible D gene (6 bases). The germline CDR1 and CDR2 sequences are SGHAT and FQNNGV. The V gene lost 3 bases and the J gene lost 0 bases, with 8 bases spanning the gap. The CDR3 spans 15 residues. For the CDR3, the DNA is TGTGCCAGCAGCTTTCAGGGGTCGAACACCGGGGAGCTGTTTTTT. Protein sequence: CASSFQGSNTGELFF.

In DNA form, the CDR3 reads TGTGCCAGTAGAATGTCCGGGACTACCAACACCGGGGAGCTGTTTTTT. Translated, it gives CASRMSGTTNTGELFF. The chain has TRBV19 and TRBJ2-2; 7 nucleotides match TRBD2. J was trimmed by 2 bases and V by 6 bases; bases with no gene match: 9. The CDR3 loop spans 16 amino acids. CDR1 is LNHDA and CDR2 is SQIVND in the germline V gene (reference sequence).

The J gene is TRBJ1-3, the V gene TRBV28, with a weak D call TRBD1 (5 bases). This CDR3 is 17 amino acids long. CDR1 and CDR2 (germline): MDHEN, SYDVKM. The V and J ends lost 6 bases and 0 bases respectively, with 18 bases between them. DNA of the CDR3: TGTGCCAGCAGAACAGCTCCGGACATGCTCTCTGGAAACACCATATATTTT. It specifies CASRTAPDMLSGNTIYF. The whole variable domain, remainder taken from reference TRBV28 and TRBJ1-3, is DVKVTQSSRYLVKRTGEKVFLECVQDMDHENMFWYRQDPGLGLRLIYFSYDVKMKEKGDIPEGYSVSREKKERFSLILESASTNQTSMYLCASRTAPDMLSGNTIYFGEGSWLTVV.

The V gene is TRBV7-8, the J gene TRBJ2-7, with TRBD2 identical over 15 bases. The CDR3 is made up of 20 amino acids. Unmatched junction bases numbered 10, after V lost 1 base and J lost 0 bases. CDR1 SGHVS and CDR2 FQNEAQ come from the germline V gene. Here the CDR3 DNA reads TGTGCCAGCAGCTTAGTTTGGGGACTAGCGGGGGGCCGCTACTCCTACGAGCAGTACTTC. Residues: CASSLVWGLAGGRYSYEQYF.

J is TRBJ2-7 and V is TRBV6-1, with 9 bases fitting TRBD2. The CDR3 is made up of 14 amino acids. The trim removed 5 bases at V and 7 bases at J, leaving 9 bases unmatched. Germline assignment: CDR1 MNHNS and CDR2 SASEGT. CDR3 sequence reads: CASSRAGGSKEQYF. Written as DNA, the CDR3 is TGTGCCAGCAGTCGAGCGGGGGGTTCAAAGGAGCAGTACTTC.

The chain recombines TRBV7-2 with TRBJ2-5, with 9 bases lining up with TRBD2. Losses at the gene ends were 5 bases for V and 5 bases for J; bases not matched to a gene: 9. The CDR3 loop spans 15 amino acids. The V gene's germline CDR1 is SGHTA and CDR2 FQGNSA. The CDR3 DNA reads TGTGCCAGCAGCACCCGGACTAGCGCTAGGGAGACCCAGTACTTC. Translation gives CASSTRTSARETQYF.

The rearrangement joins TRBV28 to TRBJ2-3; 12 positions match TRBD2. CDR1 and CDR2 (germline): MDHEN, SYDVKM. V trimming: 5 bases; J trimming: 10 bases; junction bases outside the gene matches: 4. This CDR3 is 13 amino acids long. CDR3 protein: CASSLAGGHAQYF. DNA for the CDR3: TGTGCCAGCAGTCTAGCGGGGGGGCACGCGCAGTATTTT.

This clonotype was seen a handful of times. The rearrangement links TRBV6-2 or TRBV6-3 to TRBJ2-1; D call uncertain. This CDR3 is built from 14 residues. V lost 9 bases to trimming and J lost 0 bases, with 12 bases between them. The germline gives CDR1 MNHEY, CDR2 SVGEGT. This CDR3 reads CASGAGFSYNEQFF. CDR3 in DNA: TGTGCCAGTGGTGCTGGATTCTCCTACAATGAGCAGTTCTTC.

This clonotype has a handful of counts. The rearrangement joins TRBV4-3 to TRBJ2-1; D is undetermined. In germline, CDR1 is LGHNA, CDR2 YSLEER. The CDR3 spans 15 residues. Trimming removed 0 bases at V and 5 bases at J, with 11 bases between. DNA of the CDR3: TGCGCCAGCAGCCAAGATTCGAGTAAGAACAATGAGCAGTTCTTC. This gives the protein CASSQDSSKNNEQFF.

This chain links TRBV7-2 with TRBJ2-5; a possible D gene is TRBD2 (5 bases). V dropped 5 bases and J dropped 2 bases, with 21 bases sitting between them. The CDR3 totals 17 residues. The germline V gene encodes CDR1 SGHTA and CDR2 FQGNSA. As DNA, the CDR3 is TGTGCCAGCAGCCCACGGGCGGGCAGGTGGGTGCAAGAGACCCAGTACTTC. Protein: CASSPRAGRWVQETQYF.

The table lists this clonotype with many counts. The rearrangement joins TRBV7-9 to TRBJ1-2, with a possible D match to TRBD1 (5 bases). Trimming left V 6 bases short and J 8 bases short, with 19 bases between. Germline V gene data show CDR1 as SEHNR and CDR2 as FQNEAQ (reference sequence). This CDR3 is built from 14 residues. The CDR3, as DNA: TGTGCCAGCAGACCGCCCGGGACCCCGTGGGGCTACACCTTC. Translated, it gives CASRPPGTPWGYTF. The full variable domain, in which reference TRBV7-9 and TRBJ1-2 provide the parts outside the CDR3, is DTGVSQNPRHKITKRGQNVTFRCDPISEHNRLYWYRQTLGQGPEFLTYFQNEAQLEKSRLLSDRFSAERPKGSFSTLEIQRTEQGDSAMYLCASRPPGTPWGYTFGSGTRLTVV.

This clonotype was seen ten or more times. The rearrangement links TRBV7-2 to TRBJ2-7, with 9 bases matching TRBD2. The germline V gene has CDR1 SGHTA and CDR2 FQGNSA. This CDR3 is 14 amino acids long. With 5 bases clipped from V and 12 bases from J, the junction kept 14 bases outside the gene matches. This CDR3 reads CASSQGVAGVVPYF. The DNA of the CDR3 is TGTGCCAGCAGCCAAGGGGTAGCGGGAGTTGTTCCGTACTTC.

The chain is built from TRBV11-2 and TRBJ1-3; no firm D call. Germline assignment: CDR1 SGHAT and CDR2 FQNNGV. The CDR3 length is 17 residues. Between the trimmed V and J ends, which lost 0 bases and 0 bases, there was a span of 12 bases. The CDR3 sequence is CASSLDLTYFSGNTIYF. The CDR3 DNA follows: TGTGCCAGCAGCTTAGACCTTACATACTTCTCTGGAAACACCATATATTTT.

This clonotype was detected only a few times. V gene TRBV7-2 combines with J gene TRBJ2-2; 7 bases line up with TRBD1. After removal of 2 bases from V and 6 bases from J, the junction contained 3 bases not matched to a gene. CDR3 size: 14 residues. Per the germline V gene, CDR1 is SGHTA and CDR2 is FQGNSA. Written as DNA, the CDR3 is TGTGCCAGCAGCTTATTTACAGGGGCCGGGGAGCTGTTTTTT. Encoded protein: CASSLFTGAGELFF.

The gene calls are TRBV7-2 and TRBJ2-2; 10 nucleotides agree with TRBD2. This CDR3 contains 15 residues. The V gene's germline CDR1 is SGHTA and CDR2 FQGNSA. The V segment lost 5 bases and the J segment 8 bases; nucleotides outside the gene matches: 8. CDR3 residues: CASSITSGVGGELFF. The CDR3 nucleotides read TGTGCCAGCAGCATAACTAGCGGGGTGGGTGGGGAGCTGTTTTTT.